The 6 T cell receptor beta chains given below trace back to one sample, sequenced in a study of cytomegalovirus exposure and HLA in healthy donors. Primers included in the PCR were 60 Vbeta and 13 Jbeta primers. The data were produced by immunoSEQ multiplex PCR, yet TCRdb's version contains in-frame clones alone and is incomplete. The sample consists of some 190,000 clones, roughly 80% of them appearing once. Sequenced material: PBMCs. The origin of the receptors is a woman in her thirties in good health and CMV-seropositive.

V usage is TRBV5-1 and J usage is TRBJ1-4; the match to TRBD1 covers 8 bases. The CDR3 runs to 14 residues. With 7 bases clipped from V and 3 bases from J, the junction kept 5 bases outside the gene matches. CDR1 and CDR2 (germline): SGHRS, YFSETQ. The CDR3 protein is CASSTGQANEKLFF. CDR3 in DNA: TGCGCCAGCTCCACGGGACAGGCTAATGAAAAACTGTTTTTT. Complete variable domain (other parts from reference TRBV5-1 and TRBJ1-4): KAGVTQTPRYLIKTRGQQVTLSCSPISGHRSVSWYQQTPGQGLQFLFEYFSETQRNKGNFPGRFSGRQFSNSRSEMNVSTLELGDSALYLCASSTGQANEKLFFGSGTQLSVL.

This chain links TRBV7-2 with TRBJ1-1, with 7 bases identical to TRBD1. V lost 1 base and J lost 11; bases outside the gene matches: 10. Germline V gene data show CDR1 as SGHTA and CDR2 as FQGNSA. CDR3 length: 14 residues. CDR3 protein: CASSLVQGGAVAFF. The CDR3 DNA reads TGTGCCAGCAGCTTAGTTCAGGGGGGAGCCGTGGCTTTCTTT. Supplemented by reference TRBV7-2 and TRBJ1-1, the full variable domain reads GAGVSQSPSNKVTEKGKDVELRCDPISGHTALYWYRQSLGQGLEFLIYFQGNSAPDKSGLPSDRFSAERTGGSVSTLTIQRTQQEDSAVYLCASSLVQGGAVAFFGQGTRLTVV.

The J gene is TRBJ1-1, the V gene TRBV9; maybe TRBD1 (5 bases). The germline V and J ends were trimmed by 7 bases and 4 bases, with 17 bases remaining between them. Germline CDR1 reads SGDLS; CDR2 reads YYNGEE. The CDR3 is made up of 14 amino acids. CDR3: CASAMGGEGTEAFF. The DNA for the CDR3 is TGTGCCAGCGCAATGGGGGGGGAGGGCACTGAAGCTTTCTTT.

The CDR3 coding sequence is TGTGCCAGCAGTTTAACGGGGGGCGGCTACACCTTC. It specifies CASSLTGGGYTF. The rearrangement joins TRBV27 to TRBJ1-2, with D maybe TRBD1 (6 bases). The CDR3 spans 12 residues. V was pared by 2 bases and J by 8 bases, with 9 bases between. Germline loops: CDR1 MNHEY, CDR2 SMNVEV (reference sequence).

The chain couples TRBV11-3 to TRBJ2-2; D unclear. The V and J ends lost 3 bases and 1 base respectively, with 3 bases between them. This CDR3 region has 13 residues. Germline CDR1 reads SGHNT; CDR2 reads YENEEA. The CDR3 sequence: CASSLRNTGELFF. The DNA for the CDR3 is TGTGCCAGCAGCTTGAGGAACACCGGGGAGCTGTTTTTT.

The CDR3 bases are TGTGCCAGCAGTCCGCCCCCTCGGGTACGAAGCAATCAGCCCCAGCATTTT. This gives the protein CASSPPPRVRSNQPQHF. The J gene is TRBJ1-5, the V gene TRBV28; no clear D. CDR1 is MDHEN, CDR2 SYDVKM, per germline. CDR3 length: 17 residues. The V end was cut by 5 bases, the J end by 1 base, with 18 bases between.